A single T cell receptor beta chain is shown here with its context. Its antigen is unknown. These data belong to a study of T cell responses to AZD1222 COVID-19 vaccine. Profiling relied on immunoSEQ multiplex PCR, and the TCRdb table lists in-frame clones only, not all of them. This table has roughly 120,000 clones, roughly 90% appearing once. The CDR3 runs 16 residues. Trimming took 2 bases from V and 2 from J, leaving 11 bases between them. CDR1 and CDR2 (germline): SGHKS, YYEKEE (reference sequence). Study observations and caveats: Regions left unmutated in variants are reportedly the target of nearly half of spike-specific TCRs. Repertoires were collected only later (after the peak T cell response had occurred).

The material was peripheral blood, obtained on day 0 of AZD1222 vaccination. The chain has TRBV5-5 and TRBJ1-6; D not resolved. The TCR originated in an adult in good health. The CDR3 DNA reads as TGTGCCAGCAGCTTCAGTGGAGTCCCCTATAATTCACCCCTCCACTTT. Translated, it gives CASSFSGVPYNSPLHF.